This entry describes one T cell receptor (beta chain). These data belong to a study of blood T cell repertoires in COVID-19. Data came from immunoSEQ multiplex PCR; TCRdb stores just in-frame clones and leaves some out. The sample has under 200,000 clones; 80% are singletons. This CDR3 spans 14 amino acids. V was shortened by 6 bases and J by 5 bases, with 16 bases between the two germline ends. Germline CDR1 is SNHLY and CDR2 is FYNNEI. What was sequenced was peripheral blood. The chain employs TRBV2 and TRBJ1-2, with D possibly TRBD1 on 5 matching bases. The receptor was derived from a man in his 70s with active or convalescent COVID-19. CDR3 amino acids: CASSLGPGTYGYTF. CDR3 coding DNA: TGTGCCAGCAGCTTAGGCCCGGGGACTTATGGCTACACCTTC.